This T cell receptor beta chain was identified in a study of T cells in women clearing cervical HPV infection. Regarding the study as a whole: Repertoire richness, not evenness, was significantly elevated in CIN3+ cases versus controls. T-cell numbers per sample were unknown and may explain richness differences.

On this clone itself: Its antigen remains unidentified.

Using immunoSEQ multiplex PCR, the repertoire was profiled, and TCRdb retains in-frame clones only, with some absent. This specimen shows about 30,000 clones; the ten leading clones hold about 7.8%. This TCR came from a woman between 18 and 69 years old with a cervical HPV16 infection that either progressed to CIN3+ or cleared (not recorded which). The material sequenced was blood buffy coat.

The CDR3 loop reads CASSYGRDNEQFF. The CDR3 DNA, read in part, is TGTGCCAGCAGTTACGGGCGGGACAATGAG. The chain links TRBV6-2 or TRBV6-3 to TRBJ2-1, with TRBD2 as a possible D gene (5 bases). The read terminates 3 residues ahead of where the CDR3 ends, so the germline J gene completes it. From germline, CDR1 is MNHEY and CDR2 SVGEGT. The V end was cut by 2 bases, the J end by 5 bases, with 7 bases between. The CDR3 has 13 residues.